This T cell receptor beta chain was documented in a study of blood T cell repertoires in COVID-19. V was pared by 3 bases and J by 7 bases, with 8 bases of the junction left unmatched. The CDR3 has 14 amino acids. Germline CDR1 reads SGHRS; CDR2 reads YFSETQ. Data came from immunoSEQ multiplex PCR; TCRdb stores just in-frame clones and leaves some out. The sample has approximately 670,000 clones, about 87% seen once. This sequence was found in a woman younger than 30 with acute or convalescent COVID-19. The V and J genes are TRBV5-1 and TRBJ1-2; TRBD1 aligns across 8 bases. Source material: peripheral blood. Here the CDR3 DNA reads TGCGCCAGCAGCTCGTCACAGGGGGAGGGTGGCTACACCTTC. This codes for CASSSSQGEGGYTF.